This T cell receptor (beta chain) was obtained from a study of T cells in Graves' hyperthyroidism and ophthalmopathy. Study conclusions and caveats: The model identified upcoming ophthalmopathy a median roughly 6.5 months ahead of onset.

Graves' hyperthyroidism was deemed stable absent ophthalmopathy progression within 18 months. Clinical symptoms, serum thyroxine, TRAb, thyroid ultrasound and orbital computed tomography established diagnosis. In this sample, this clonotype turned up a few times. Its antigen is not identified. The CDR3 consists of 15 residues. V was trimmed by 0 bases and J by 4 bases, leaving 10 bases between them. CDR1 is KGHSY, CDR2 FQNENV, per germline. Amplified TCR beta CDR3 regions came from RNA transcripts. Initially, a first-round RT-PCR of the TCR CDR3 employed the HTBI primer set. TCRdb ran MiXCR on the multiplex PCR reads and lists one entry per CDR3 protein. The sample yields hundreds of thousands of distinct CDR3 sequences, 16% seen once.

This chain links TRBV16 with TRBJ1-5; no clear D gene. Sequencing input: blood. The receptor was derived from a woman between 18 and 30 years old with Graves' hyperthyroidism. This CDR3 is CASSQSWGENQPQHF. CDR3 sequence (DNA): TGTGCCAGCAGCCAATCTTGGGGTGAGAATCAGCCCCAGCATTTT.